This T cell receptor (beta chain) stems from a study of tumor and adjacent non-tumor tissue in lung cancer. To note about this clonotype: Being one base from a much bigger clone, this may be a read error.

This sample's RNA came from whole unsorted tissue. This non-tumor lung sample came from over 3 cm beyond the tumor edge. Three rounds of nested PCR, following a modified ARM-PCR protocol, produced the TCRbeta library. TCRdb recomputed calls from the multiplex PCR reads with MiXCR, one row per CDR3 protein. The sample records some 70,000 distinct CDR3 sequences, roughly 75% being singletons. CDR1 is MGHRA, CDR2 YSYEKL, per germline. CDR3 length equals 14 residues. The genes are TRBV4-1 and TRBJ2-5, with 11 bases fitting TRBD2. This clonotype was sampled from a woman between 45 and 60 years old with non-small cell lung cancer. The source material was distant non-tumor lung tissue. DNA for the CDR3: TGCGTCAGCAGCCTGGGACTAGCGGAAGAGACCCAGTACTTC. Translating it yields CVSSLGLAEETQYF.